This T cell receptor beta chain was recovered during a study of blood T cells in healthy people across ages. Isolated PBMCs totaled at least 7 million in each sample. Sample-barcoded 5' priming and a J-beta primer mix drove a second PCR of roughly 6 to 12 cycles. Unique molecular identifiers of 12 random nucleotides labeled each cDNA. Every sample produced at least 2.5 million CDR3-containing paired-end reads. TCRdb analysed the 5' RACE reads with MiXCR anew, one entry per CDR3 protein. Of approximately 820,000 distinct CDR3 sequences in the sample, 40% to 50% were seen once. This CDR3 is built from 13 residues. CDR1 and CDR2 (germline): ENHRY, SYGVKD. V was shortened by 6 bases and J by 0 bases, with 8 bases between the two germline ends.

The sequence derives from a man aged 60 to 75 in good health. J is TRBJ1-1 and V is TRBV10-3; no reliable D call. Sample: blood. DNA for the CDR3: TGTGCCATCAGACCCGGGGTGAACACTGAAGCTTTCTTT. This gives the protein CAIRPGVNTEAFF.